The subject of this entry is one T cell receptor (beta chain). The antigen remains unidentified. This CDR3 is 16 amino acids long. V gave up 6 bases and J gave up 4 bases; unmatched junction bases: 11. Germline values: CDR1 ENHRY, CDR2 SYGVKD. The donors were in the approximately 130-subject validation cohort, distinct from the 666-subject first cohort. The data belong to a study of cytomegalovirus exposure and HLA in healthy donors. This table comes from immunoSEQ multiplex PCR, and its TCRdb copy is limited to in-frame clones, with some not included. The sample yields about 140,000 clones, about nine tenths seen once. Broader study findings: Many donors carried some public TCRs, although rarity characterized most TCR sequences. The classifier was said to identify cytomegalovirus status with high specificity and sensitivity. The TCR clusters that emerged in the first cohort tended, a later analysis found, to co-occur in the approximately 120 validation repertoires.

The rearrangement uses TRBV10-3 and TRBJ1-2; 10 bases agree with TRBD1. Sequencing used PBMCs. The TCR originated in a man younger than 30 in good health and CMV-seronegative. Here the CDR3 reads CAISPGQGRNFYGYTF. The CDR3 DNA sequence: TGTGCCATCAGCCCGGGACAGGGGAGGAATTTCTATGGCTACACCTTC.